This is a list of T cell receptor beta chains from one sample in a study of blood T cell repertoires in COVID-19. Assay: immunoSEQ multiplex PCR; the TCRdb copy retains only in-frame clones and omits some. The table includes around 380,000 clones, approximately 80% detected once. Sequenced input: peripheral blood. These receptors were taken from a human donor with acute or convalescent COVID-19. The donor label of this sample is uncertain. Both conserved end residues are part of each CDR3. Fields, in order: D gene, clone size, J gene, V gene, CDR3 protein, CDR3 DNA. A D gene is named only where the DNA matches it firmly. Not every row has a clone size; where given, it reads once, few, many or a size class.

D: -; size: -; J: TRBJ2-7; V: TRBV20-1; CDR3: CSASGLVTYEQYF; DNA: TGCAGTGCTAGTGGCCTAGTAACCTACGAGCAGTACTTC
D: -; size: -; J: TRBJ1-3; V: TRBV5-1; CDR3: CASSLEGSLNTIYF; DNA: TGCGCCAGCAGCTTGGAAGGGAGTTTAAACACCATATATTTT
D: -; size: -; J: TRBJ1-3; V: TRBV9; CDR3: CASSVAGDSGNTIYF; DNA: TGTGCCAGCAGCGTAGCGGGGGACTCTGGAAACACCATATATTTT
D: -; size: -; J: TRBJ1-2; V: TRBV29-1; CDR3: CSVQTPNYGYTF; DNA: TGCAGCGTTCAAACACCTAACTATGGCTACACCTTC
D: TRBD2; size: -; J: TRBJ2-5; V: TRBV20-1; CDR3: CSASRGGLAGETQYF; DNA: TGCAGTGCTAGTAGGGGGGGACTAGCTGGGGAGACCCAGTACTTC
D: TRBD2; size: once; J: TRBJ2-3; V: TRBV19; CDR3: CASSRREGQIDTQYF; DNA: TGTGCCAGTAGCCGACGGGAGGGCCAGATAGATACGCAGTATTTT
D: TRBD1; size: once; J: TRBJ1-6; V: TRBV9; CDR3: CASSPQTGLGSPLHF; DNA: TGTGCCAGCAGCCCCCAGACAGGGTTGGGTTCACCCCTCCACTTT
D: -; size: -; J: TRBJ2-7; V: TRBV2; CDR3: CASRPTSYEQYF; DNA: TGTGCCAGCCGCCCGACTTCTTACGAGCAGTACTTC
D: -; size: -; J: TRBJ2-3; V: TRBV7-9; CDR3: CASSYSTEAPDTQYF; DNA: TGTGCCAGTTCATACTCCACCGAAGCCCCAGATACGCAGTATTTT
D: TRBD1; size: -; J: TRBJ1-1; V: TRBV29-1; CDR3: CSVDRFTEAFF; DNA: TGCAGCGTGGACAGGTTCACTGAAGCTTTCTTT
D: -; size: -; J: TRBJ2-1; V: TRBV6-1; CDR3: CASSEYSDTAQQFF; DNA: TGTGCCAGCAGTGAATACTCGGACACCGCCCAGCAGTTCTTC
D: -; size: -; J: TRBJ2-3; V: TRBV28; CDR3: CASSSGLRKQYF; DNA: TGTGCCAGCAGCTCTGGACTACGAAAGCAGTATTTT
D: TRBD1; size: -; J: TRBJ1-2; V: TRBV29-1; CDR3: CSVEARGRGSANYGYTF; DNA: TGCAGCGTTGAAGCCAGGGGGAGAGGTTCGGCTAACTATGGCTACACCTTC
D: TRBD1; size: -; J: TRBJ1-6; V: TRBV6-4; CDR3: CASSRQGANSPLHF; DNA: TGTGCCAGCAGCAGACAGGGGGCTAATTCACCCCTCCACTTT
D: -; size: -; J: TRBJ2-2; V: TRBV6-5; CDR3: CASSYGWPGELFF; DNA: TGTGCCAGCAGTTATGGTTGGCCCGGGGAGCTGTTTTTT
D: -; size: -; J: TRBJ2-3; V: TRBV28; CDR3: CASRQDSTDTQYF; DNA: TGTGCCAGCAGACAGGACAGCACAGATACGCAGTATTTT